This entry is about one TCR beta chain. The sample comes from a study of shared T cell receptors in the human thymus. The table came from immunoSEQ multiplex PCR; TCRdb's copy has only in-frame clones and leaves some out. The data contain 700,000 to 750,000 clones, approximately 83% of them singletons. The CDR3 extends over 15 amino acids. Germline V gives CDR1 MNHNY, CDR2 SVGAGI (reference sequence). The V gene lost 2 bases and the J gene lost 10 bases, with 20 bases spanning the gap. The same data also went into a second study, on human thymus T cells.

The chain has TRBV6-6 and TRBJ1-1; the D gene is possibly TRBD1 (5 bases). Input material: thymocytes. The clonotype was recovered from a girl in the first two years of life with a congenital heart defect. In DNA, the CDR3 is TGTGCCAGCAGTTACCGGCTAATCAGGACCGGGGGAGCTTTCTTT. It codes for CASSYRLIRTGGAFF.